Listed below are T cell receptor beta chains from one sample, sequenced in a study of blood T cell repertoires in COVID-19. Using immunoSEQ multiplex PCR, the repertoire was profiled, and TCRdb retains in-frame clones only, with some absent. This table has tens of thousands of clones, approximately 80% appearing once. The source material was peripheral blood. These receptors originate from a human donor in a cohort sampled during active COVID-19. The CDR3 runs from the conserved cysteine through the conserved F or W. The D gene is left open where the match is weak. Some rows mark clone size as missing; the rest say once, few, many or name a class of expanded clone.

>.|TRBV5-1|16|TRBJ2-1|TRBD2
CASSPGGLAGANEQFF
TGCGCCAGCAGCCCTGGGGGCCTAGCGGGAGCCAATGAGCAGTTCTTC
>.|TRBV15|14|TRBJ2-7|.
CATLRGRGSYEQYF
TGTGCCACCTTGAGGGGCAGGGGCTCCTACGAGCAGTACTTC
>.|TRBV2|13|TRBJ1-1|.
CASSPFAGTEAFF
TGTGCCAGCAGCCCTTTCGCAGGAACGGAAGCTTTCTTT
>.|TRBV5-1|15|TRBJ2-7|TRBD1
CASSLGTGVSYEQYF
TGCGCCAGCAGCTTAGGGACAGGGGTCTCCTACGAGCAGTACTTC
>.|TRBV2|13|TRBJ2-7|TRBD1
CAGRGTGAYEQYF
TGTGCCGGGCGGGGGACAGGGGCCTACGAGCAGTACTTC
>few|TRBV7-9|13|TRBJ2-7|.
CASSPGAGYEQYF
TGTGCCAGCAGCCCCGGGGCGGGGTACGAGCAGTACTTC
>.|TRBV6-4|15|TRBJ2-2|TRBD1
CASRETGLSTGELFF
TGTGCCAGCAGAGAGACAGGGCTGAGCACCGGGGAGCTGTTTTTT
>.|TRBV28|11|TRBJ1-5|.
CASTRNQPQHF
TGTGCCAGCACCCGTAATCAGCCCCAGCATTTT
>.|TRBV5-1|14|TRBJ1-1|.
CASSPQGASTEAFF
TGCGCCAGCAGCCCTCAGGGTGCAAGCACTGAAGCTTTCTTT
>.|TRBV15|15|TRBJ2-7|TRBD2
CATSRGGLEAYEQYF
TGTGCCACCAGCAGAGGGGGACTAGAAGCCTACGAGCAGTACTTC
>.|TRBV18|14|TRBJ2-7|.
CASSGRDSSYEQYF
TGTGCCAGCTCAGGGCGGGACAGCTCCTACGAGCAGTACTTC
>few|TRBV2|15|TRBJ2-7|TRBD2
CASSGRGRAGYEQYF
TGTGCCAGCAGTGGCCGCGGGAGGGCCGGGTACGAGCAGTACTTC
>.|TRBV2|14|TRBJ1-1|.
CASSAQDSNTEAFF
TGTGCCAGCAGCGCCCAAGACTCGAACACTGAAGCTTTCTTT
>.|TRBV28|13|TRBJ2-2|.
CASRRTKGGELFF
TGTGCCAGCAGGCGGACTAAGGGCGGGGAGCTGTTTTTT
>.|TRBV24-1|13|TRBJ2-1|TRBD1
CATSDGGQGNQFF
TGTGCCACCAGTGACGGCGGACAGGGGAATCAGTTCTTC
>.|TRBV5-5|18|TRBJ2-6|TRBD1
CASTLEGQGALGANVLTF
TGTGCCAGCACCTTGGAAGGCCAGGGGGCGCTAGGGGCCAACGTCCTGACTTTC
>few|TRBV5-4|15|TRBJ2-5|TRBD2
CASSQTSGSQETQYF
TGTGCCAGCAGCCAGACTAGCGGGAGTCAAGAGACCCAGTACTTC
>few|TRBV10-1|15|TRBJ2-3|TRBD1
CASSESRTGADTQYF
TGCGCCAGCAGTGAGTCGAGGACAGGGGCAGATACGCAGTATTTT
>.|TRBV19|13|TRBJ2-5|.
CASSGGYQETQYF
TGTGCCAGTTCAGGGGGGTACCAAGAGACCCAGTACTTC
>.|TRBV4-2|13|TRBJ1-2|.
CASSQEQAYGYTF
TGTGCCAGCAGCCAAGAACAGGCTTATGGCTACACCTTC
>.|TRBV5-5|15|TRBJ2-7|.
CASSLLPGNSYEQYF
TGTGCCAGCAGCTTGTTGCCAGGGAACTCCTACGAGCAGTACTTC
>.|TRBV28|14|TRBJ2-4|.
CASSLLSGKNIQYF
TGTGCCAGCAGTTTATTGTCAGGGAAAAACATTCAGTACTTC
>few|TRBV7-2|14|TRBJ2-7|.
CASSWTGSSYEQYF
TGTGCCAGCAGCTGGACGGGAAGCTCCTACGAGCAGTACTTC
>.|TRBV5-1|14|TRBJ2-5|TRBD2
CASSFGSGEETQYF
TGCGCCAGCAGCTTCGGTAGCGGGGAAGAGACCCAGTACTTC
>once|TRBV20-1|15|TRBJ2-7|TRBD2
CSASPAGLARHEQYF
TGCAGTGCTAGTCCCGCGGGACTAGCGAGACACGAGCAGTACTTC
>.|TRBV2|15|TRBJ2-2|.
CASSDSGVNTGELFF
TGTGCCAGCAGTGATAGCGGAGTGAACACCGGGGAGCTGTTTTTT
>.|TRBV5-4|13|TRBJ2-3|.
CASSPQGTDTQYF
TGTGCCAGCAGCCCCCAGGGTACAGATACGCAGTATTTT
>few|TRBV18|16|TRBJ2-2|.
CASSPSTGLNTGELFF
TGTGCCAGCTCACCCTCTACGGGTTTGAACACCGGGGAGCTGTTTTTT
>.|TRBV18|13|TRBJ1-2|.
CASSHRSDYGYTF
TGTGCCAGCTCACACCGCTCGGACTATGGCTACACCTTC
>once|TRBV24-1|15|TRBJ2-1|TRBD2
CATSGQGGVKNEQFF
TGTGCCACCTCGGGGCAGGGAGGGGTAAAAAATGAGCAGTTCTTC
>.|TRBV6-5|12|TRBJ2-5|TRBD2
CASSLAEETQYF
TGTGCCAGCAGCCTAGCGGAAGAGACCCAGTACTTC
>.|TRBV11-2|16|TRBJ2-3|.
CASSLEGASGTDTQYF
TGTGCCAGCAGCTTAGAGGGGGCTAGCGGTACAGATACGCAGTATTTT
>once|TRBV19|15|TRBJ2-4|.
CASTVGGLAKNIQYF
TGTGCCAGTACCGTAGGGGGTTTAGCCAAAAACATTCAGTACTTC
>.|TRBV3-1/TRBV3-2|12|TRBJ2-7|.
CASRPTGYEQYF
TGTGCCAGCCGACCGACAGGCTACGAGCAGTACTTC
>.|TRBV6-5|13|TRBJ2-7|TRBD1
CASIGQETYEQYF
TGTGCCAGCATTGGACAGGAGACCTACGAGCAGTACTTC
>.|TRBV5-6|15|TRBJ2-5|TRBD1
CASSLVGRGLETQYF
TGTGCCAGCAGCTTGGTCGGCAGGGGGCTAGAGACCCAGTACTTC
>.|TRBV6-6|12|TRBJ1-2|.
CASSYPGYGYTF
TGTGCCAGCAGTTACCCAGGGTATGGCTACACCTTC
>.|TRBV18|13|TRBJ1-5|.
CASSPQSNQPQHF
TGTGCCAGCTCACCCCAGAGCAATCAGCCCCAGCATTTT
>once|TRBV9|15|TRBJ1-4|TRBD1
CASSALGTGGEKLFF
TGTGCCAGCAGCGCGCTCGGGACAGGGGGTGAAAAACTGTTTTTT
>few|TRBV4-1|13|TRBJ2-7|TRBD1
CASSPDRVHEQYF
TGCGCCAGCAGCCCGGACAGGGTCCACGAGCAGTACTTC
>once|TRBV29-1|12|TRBJ1-1|.
CSVEEGVSEAFF
TGCAGCGTTGAAGAGGGAGTGTCTGAAGCTTTCTTT
>.|TRBV9|15|TRBJ2-2|TRBD2
CASSVRGTSDGELFF
TGTGCCAGCAGCGTCCGCGGGACTAGTGACGGGGAGCTGTTTTTT
>.|TRBV24-1|16|TRBJ2-5|TRBD1
CATSDPRQGSTETQYF
TGTGCCACCAGTGACCCACGACAGGGCAGTACGGAGACCCAGTACTTC
>.|TRBV11-1|14|TRBJ2-7|.
CASSASGFFNEQYF
TGTGCCAGCAGCGCCTCAGGGTTCTTCAACGAGCAGTACTTC
>once|TRBV12-3/TRBV12-4|13|TRBJ2-4|.
CASSLRQGYIQYF
TGTGCCAGCAGTTTGAGGCAGGGATACATTCAGTACTTC
>.|TRBV2|16|TRBJ2-6|TRBD2
CASRAARGAGANVLTF
TGTGCCAGCAGGGCGGCCCGGGGGGCTGGGGCCAACGTCCTGACTTTC
>.|TRBV27|13|TRBJ1-5|TRBD1
CASSWDRGQPQHF
TGTGCCAGCAGTTGGGACAGGGGGCAGCCCCAGCATTTT
>.|TRBV2|16|TRBJ2-2|.
CASSDFQGIGAGELFF
TGTGCCAGCAGTGATTTCCAGGGGATCGGGGCCGGGGAGCTGTTTTTT
>.|TRBV28|15|TRBJ1-5|TRBD1
CASSPGTGLYQPQHF
TGTGCCAGCAGCCCAGGGACAGGGTTGTATCAGCCCCAGCATTTT
>few|TRBV7-2|13|TRBJ2-7|TRBD2
CASSLGRDYEQYF
TGTGCCAGCAGCCTAGGGAGGGACTACGAGCAGTACTTC
>.|TRBV7-3|15|TRBJ1-1|.
CASSLQGLPNTEAFF
TGTGCCAGCAGCTTACAGGGGCTTCCAAACACTGAAGCTTTCTTT
>.|TRBV5-6|14|TRBJ2-7|.
CASSLASGWYEQYF
TGTGCCAGCAGCTTGGCGTCAGGGTGGTACGAGCAGTACTTC
>.|TRBV7-9|18|TRBJ1-6|TRBD1
CASSPRGIGTGGLSPLHF
TGTGCCAGCAGCCCCAGGGGAATAGGGACAGGGGGCCTTTCACCCCTCCACTTT
>.|TRBV5-1|17|TRBJ1-4|.
CASSLGAGGIGSEKLFF
TGCGCCAGCAGCCTTGGGGCAGGTGGGATTGGAAGTGAAAAACTGTTTTTT